This TCR beta chain derives from a study of Graves' ophthalmopathy and Graves' hyperthyroidism. Overall study context: Hyperthyroidism is called stable when no ophthalmopathy develops within 18 months of follow-up. Study observations and caveats: Blood also held most thyroid clonotypes expanded above 0.001 frequency.

Amplification of TCR beta CDR3 regions used RNA transcripts. HTBI primers served in a first-round RT-PCR, which a second-round multiplex PCR followed. TCRdb reanalysed the multiplex PCR reads using MiXCR and keeps one entry per CDR3 protein. The sample has over a million distinct CDR3 sequences, around a third seen once. Worth noting for this clonotype: What it binds is not known.

In germline, CDR1 is SNHLY, CDR2 FYNNEI. The CDR3 contains 15 residues. V was clipped by 6 bases and J by 9 bases; unmatched bases: 14. Ineligible for inclusion were patients with other autoimmune diseases, uncontrolled infections, pregnancy or lactation. The TCR was taken from an adult man with Graves' hyperthyroidism. What was sequenced was peripheral blood or thyroid tissue (not recorded which). J is TRBJ1-5 and V is TRBV2; TRBD1 aligns across 7 bases. The CDR3 coding sequence is TGTGCCAGCAGAACAGGGGCGGGGATGGGACGGCCCCAGCATTTT. Protein sequence: CASRTGAGMGRPQHF.